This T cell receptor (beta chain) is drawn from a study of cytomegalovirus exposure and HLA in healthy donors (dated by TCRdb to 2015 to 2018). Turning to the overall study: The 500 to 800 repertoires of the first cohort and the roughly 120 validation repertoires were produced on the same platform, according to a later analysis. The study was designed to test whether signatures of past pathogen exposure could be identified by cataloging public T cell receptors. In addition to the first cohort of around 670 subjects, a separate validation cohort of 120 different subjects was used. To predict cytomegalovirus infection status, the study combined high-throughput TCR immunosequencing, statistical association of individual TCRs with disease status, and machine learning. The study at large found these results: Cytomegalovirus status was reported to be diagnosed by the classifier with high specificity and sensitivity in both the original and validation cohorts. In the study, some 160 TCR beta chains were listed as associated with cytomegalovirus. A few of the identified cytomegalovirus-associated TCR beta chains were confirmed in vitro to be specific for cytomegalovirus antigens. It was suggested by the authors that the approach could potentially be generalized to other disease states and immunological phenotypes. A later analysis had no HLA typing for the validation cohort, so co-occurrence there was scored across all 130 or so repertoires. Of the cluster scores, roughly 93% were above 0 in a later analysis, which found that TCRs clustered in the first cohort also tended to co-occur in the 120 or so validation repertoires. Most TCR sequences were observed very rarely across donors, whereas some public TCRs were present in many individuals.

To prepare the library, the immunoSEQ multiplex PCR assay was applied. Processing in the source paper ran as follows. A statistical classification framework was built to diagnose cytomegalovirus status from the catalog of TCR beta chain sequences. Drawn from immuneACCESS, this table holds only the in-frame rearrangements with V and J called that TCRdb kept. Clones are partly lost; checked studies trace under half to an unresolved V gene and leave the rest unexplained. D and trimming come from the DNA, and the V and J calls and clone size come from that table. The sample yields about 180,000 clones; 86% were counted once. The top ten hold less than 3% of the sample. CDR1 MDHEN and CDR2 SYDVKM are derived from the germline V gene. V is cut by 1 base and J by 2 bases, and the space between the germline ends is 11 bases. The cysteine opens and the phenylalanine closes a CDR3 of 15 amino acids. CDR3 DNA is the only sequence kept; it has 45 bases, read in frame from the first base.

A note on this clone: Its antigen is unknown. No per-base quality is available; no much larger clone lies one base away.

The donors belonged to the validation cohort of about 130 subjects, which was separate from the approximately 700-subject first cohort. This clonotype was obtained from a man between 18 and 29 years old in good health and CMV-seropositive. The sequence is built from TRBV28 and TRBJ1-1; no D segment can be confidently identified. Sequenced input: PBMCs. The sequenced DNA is TGTGCCAGCAGTTTATCTAGGCAGCTCAACACTGAAGCTTTCTTT. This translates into CASSLSRQLNTEAFF.